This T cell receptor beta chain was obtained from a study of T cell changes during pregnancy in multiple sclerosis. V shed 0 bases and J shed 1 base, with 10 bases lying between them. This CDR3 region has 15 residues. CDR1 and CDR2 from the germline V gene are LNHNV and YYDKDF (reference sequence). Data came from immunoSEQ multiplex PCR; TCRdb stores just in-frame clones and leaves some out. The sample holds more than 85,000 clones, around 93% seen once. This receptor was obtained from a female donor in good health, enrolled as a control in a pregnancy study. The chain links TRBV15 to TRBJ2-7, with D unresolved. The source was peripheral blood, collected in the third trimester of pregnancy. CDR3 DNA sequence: TGTGCCACCAGCAGAGATCTTGCACAGTCCTACGAGCAGTACTTC. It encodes CATSRDLAQSYEQYF.